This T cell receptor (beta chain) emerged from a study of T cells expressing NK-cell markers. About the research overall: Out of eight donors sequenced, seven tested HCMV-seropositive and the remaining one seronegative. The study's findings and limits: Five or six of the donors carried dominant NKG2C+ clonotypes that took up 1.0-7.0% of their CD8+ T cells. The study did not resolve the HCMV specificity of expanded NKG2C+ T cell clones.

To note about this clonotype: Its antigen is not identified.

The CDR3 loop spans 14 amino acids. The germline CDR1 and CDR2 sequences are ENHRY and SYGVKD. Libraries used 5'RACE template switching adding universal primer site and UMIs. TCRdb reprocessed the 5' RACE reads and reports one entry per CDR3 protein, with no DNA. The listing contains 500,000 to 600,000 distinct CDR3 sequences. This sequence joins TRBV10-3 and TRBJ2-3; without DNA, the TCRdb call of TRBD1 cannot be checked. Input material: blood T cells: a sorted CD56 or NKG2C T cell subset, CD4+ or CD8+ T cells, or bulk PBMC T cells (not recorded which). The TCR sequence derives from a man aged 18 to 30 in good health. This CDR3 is CATQRGVSTDTQYF.